These 21 T cell receptor beta chains came from one sample sequenced in a study of T cells in Graves' hyperthyroidism and ophthalmopathy. RNA transcripts yielded amplified TCR beta CDR3 regions. The TCR CDR3 first-round RT-PCR relied on the HTBI primer set. TCRdb recomputed calls from the multiplex PCR reads with MiXCR, one row per CDR3 protein. The sample lists some 530,000 distinct CDR3 sequences, about 20% occurring once. Sequences were obtained from blood. The receptors here all came from a woman in her sixties or seventies with Graves' ophthalmopathy.

This clonotype showed up many times. The V gene is TRBV6-2 or TRBV6-3, the J gene TRBJ2-2; D might be TRBD1 (5 bases). CDR1 is MNHEY, CDR2 SVGEGT, per germline. The CDR3 covers 13 residues. The CDR3 is CDPAYSRAGELFF. As DNA, the CDR3 is TGTGATCCGGCCTATAGCAGGGCCGGGGAGCTGTTTTTT.

This clonotype was seen repeatedly, ten times or more. The rearrangement joins TRBV11-2 to TRBJ1-6, with a weak D call TRBD1 (5 bases). CDR1 is SGHAT and CDR2 is FQNNGV in the germline V gene. The V gene lost 0 bases and the J gene lost 7 bases, with 10 bases spanning the gap. The CDR3 length is 15 residues. Here the CDR3 DNA reads TGTGCCAGCAGCTTAGACAGGGCCAGCAATTCACCCCTCCACTTT. Amino acids: CASSLDRASNSPLHF.

The chain combines TRBV24-1 with TRBJ2-2; D is perhaps TRBD2 (6 bases). Germline assignment: CDR1 KGHDR and CDR2 SFDVKD. There are 14 residues in the CDR3. V was trimmed by 5 bases and J by 2 bases, leaving 8 bases between them. The CDR3 region is CATSVGLNTGELFF. Written as DNA, the CDR3 is TGTGCCACCAGTGTCGGACTAAACACCGGGGAGCTGTTTTTT.

The chain carries TRBV11-3 and TRBJ2-2; 7 bases are a match to TRBD2. The germline V gene has CDR1 SGHNT and CDR2 YENEEA. This CDR3 comprises 14 residues. The V and J ends lost 1 base and 8 bases, in that order; junction bases with no gene match: 4. This CDR3 is CASSLAGGLGELFF. For the CDR3, the DNA is TGTGCCAGCAGCTTAGCGGGAGGCTTGGGGGAGCTGTTTTTT.

This clonotype was picked up many times. V gene TRBV28 combines with J gene TRBJ1-1; D uncertain. This CDR3 is built from 16 residues. CDR1 and CDR2 from the germline V gene are MDHEN and SYDVKM. Trimming shortened V by 1 base and J by 0 bases, and 12 bases separated the two germline ends. The CDR3 bases are TGTGCCAGCAGTTTATTTTTTAAGGGATTGAACACTGAAGCTTTCTTT. Translating it yields CASSLFFKGLNTEAFF. Full variable domain (outside the CDR3, taken from reference TRBV28 and TRBJ1-1): DVKVTQSSRYLVKRTGEKVFLECVQDMDHENMFWYRQDPGLGLRLIYFSYDVKMKEKGDIPEGYSVSREKKERFSLILESASTNQTSMYLCASSLFFKGLNTEAFFGQGTRLTVV.

V gene TRBV4-3 combines with J gene TRBJ2-1; D not certain. The J call could be wrong; TRBJ2-7 is a better fit for the DNA end. Germline V gives CDR1 LGHNA, CDR2 YSLEER. The CDR3 consists of 14 residues. The CDR3 reads CASSQDLGWNEQYF. DNA for the CDR3: TGCGCCAGCAGCCAAGATCTGGGATGGAATGAGCAGTACTTC.

This clonotype occurred a few times. V is TRBV6-1 and J is TRBJ2-7; 8 bases fit TRBD1. The V and J ends lost 7 bases and 4 bases, in that order; junction bases with no gene match: 15. The CDR3 runs to 16 residues. Germline assignment: CDR1 MNHNS and CDR2 SASEGT. The CDR3 DNA sequence: TGTGCCAGCACGCGACAGGGGACGAGCCTTGGATACGAGCAGTACTTC. Its translation is CASTRQGTSLGYEQYF.

V is TRBV6-4 and J is TRBJ2-7; D remains unclear. The CDR3 has 12 amino acids. Germline CDR1 is MRHNA and CDR2 is SNTAGT. The V and J ends lost 6 bases and 3 bases respectively, with 9 bases between them. The CDR3 is CASRTVNYEQYF. The CDR3 coding sequence is TGTGCCAGCAGAACTGTAAACTACGAGCAGTACTTC.

This clonotype was recorded at least ten times. The chain is built from TRBV12-3 or TRBV12-4 and TRBJ2-7; TRBD2 aligns across 7 bases. V dropped 7 bases and J dropped 6; count of bases not matched to a gene: 9. CDR3 length: 13 amino acids. CDR3 sequence: CASTWGGTGEQYF. CDR3 DNA sequence: TGTGCCAGCACCTGGGGGGGGACTGGCGAGCAGTACTTC.

This sequence joins TRBV3-1 and TRBJ2-3; 13 bases line up with TRBD2. There are 18 residues in the CDR3. J lost 6 bases, V lost 2 bases, and 11 bases had no gene match. Per germline, CDR1 LGHDT and CDR2 YNNKEL (reference sequence). The CDR3 nucleotides are TGTGCCAGCAGCCAAAAAAGAGGGACTAGCGGGAAGGGGGATACGCAGTATTTT. It specifies CASSQKRGTSGKGDTQYF.

This chain joins TRBV5-1 and TRBJ2-1, with TRBD1 matching 9 bases. The CDR3 extends over 14 amino acids. The germline gives CDR1 SGHRS, CDR2 YFSETQ. Trimming at V came to 4 bases and at J to 10 bases, leaving 9 bases not matched to a gene. The CDR3 region has the DNA TGCGCCAGCAGCCCATTACAGGGGGCAGGAGAGCAGTTCTTC. Translation gives CASSPLQGAGEQFF.

The chain links TRBV5-1 to TRBJ2-1, with 10 bases matching TRBD2. Trimming removed 1 base from V and 6 bases from J; junction bases left unmatched: 4. This CDR3 is built from 15 residues. CDR1 SGHRS and CDR2 YFSETQ come from the germline V gene. The CDR3 DNA follows: TGCGCCAGCAGCTTGCTCAGCGGGAGGGCCAATGAGCAGTTCTTC. The encoded protein is CASSLLSGRANEQFF.

Many counts were recorded for this clonotype. CDR3: CASKRQGYTDTQYF. Here the CDR3 DNA reads TGTGCCAGCAAAAGACAGGGGTACACAGATACGCAGTATTTT. The chain is built from TRBV2 and TRBJ2-3, with 8 bases that match TRBD1. The CDR3 length is 14 residues. V shed 7 bases and J 2 bases; nucleotides not matched to a gene: 5. Looked up from germline, CDR1 is SNHLY and CDR2 is FYNNEI.

The chain employs TRBV6-1 and TRBJ2-5, with D perhaps TRBD1 (5 bases). CDR3 size: 14 residues. Germline CDR1 MNHNS, CDR2 SASEGT. The V end lost 5 bases, the J end lost 0 bases, and 10 bases lay between the germline ends. The CDR3 loop is CASSFSGYQETQYF. CDR3 DNA: TGTGCCAGCAGTTTTTCAGGGTACCAAGAGACCCAGTACTTC.

This clonotype was seen only a few times. The V gene is TRBV11-2, the J gene TRBJ1-1, with 8 bases fitting TRBD1. Looked up from germline, CDR1 is SGHAT and CDR2 is FQNNGV. The CDR3 extends over 15 amino acids. V gave up 5 bases and J gave up 4 bases; unmatched junction bases: 9. CDR3 residues: CASSKYRGAGTEAFF. The CDR3 region has the DNA TGTGCCAGCAGCAAATACAGGGGGGCGGGCACTGAAGCTTTCTTT.

V usage is TRBV11-1 and J usage is TRBJ2-3; TRBD1 might be the D (6 bases). The CDR3 covers 15 residues. Trimming removed 5 bases at V and 3 bases at J, with 15 bases between. The V gene's germline CDR1 is SGHAT and CDR2 FQDESV (reference sequence). This chain's CDR3 is CASSRGQRRTDTQYF. CDR3 bases: TGTGCCAGCAGCAGGGGACAAAGAAGGACAGATACGCAGTATTTT. Together with reference TRBV11-1 and TRBJ2-3, the CDR3 gives the full variable domain: EAEVAQSPRYKITEKSQAVAFWCDPISGHATLYWYRQILGQGPELLVQFQDESVVDDSQLPKDRFSAERLKGVDSTLKIQPAELGDSAMYLCASSRGQRRTDTQYFGPGTRLTVL.

At least ten counts were recorded for this clonotype. The chain carries TRBV2 and TRBJ1-3; D is undetermined. Germline V CDR1 and CDR2: SNHLY, FYNNEI. This CDR3 comprises 12 residues. The V end was cut by 9 bases, the J end by 0 bases, with 6 bases between. CDR3 sequence reads: CASRDSGNTIYF. CDR3 DNA sequence: TGTGCCAGTAGGGACTCTGGAAACACCATATATTTT.

The V and J genes are TRBV28 and TRBJ2-5; the D call may be TRBD1 or TRBD2 (5 bases each). V lost 6 bases, J lost 2 bases, and 16 bases lay in between. The CDR3 is 15 residues long. Germline lookup yields CDR1 MDHEN and CDR2 SYDVKM. In DNA form, the CDR3 reads TGTGCCAGCAGGCCCGGGACCTCTTTTCAAGAGACCCAGTACTTC. Translation: CASRPGTSFQETQYF.

The chain recombines TRBV10-1 with TRBJ1-1; 8 positions match TRBD1. Germline V lookup: CDR1 WNHNN, CDR2 SYGVQD (reference sequence). V was clipped by 1 base and J by 2 bases; unmatched bases: 6. The CDR3 extends over 16 amino acids. This chain's CDR3 is CASSEFPGQANTEAFF. The CDR3 DNA reads TGCGCCAGCAGTGAGTTCCCGGGACAGGCCAACACTGAAGCTTTCTTT.

This clonotype was observed a handful of times. The chain has TRBV12-3 or TRBV12-4 and TRBJ2-2; possibly TRBD1 for D (6 bases). The V end was cut by 8 bases, the J end by 3 bases, with 13 bases between. The CDR3 has 14 residues. In DNA form, the CDR3 reads TGTGCCAGCTCACCCCCAGGGGACACCGGGGAGCTGTTTTTT. Protein product: CASSPPGDTGELFF.

This chain links TRBV4-1 with TRBJ2-2; a possible D gene is TRBD2 (5 bases). The V end lost 0 bases, the J end lost 3 bases, and 14 bases lay between the germline ends. In germline, CDR1 is MGHRA, CDR2 YSYEKL. The CDR3 covers 17 residues. The CDR3 bases are TGCGCCAGCAGCCAAGATTATTGGAGGTCCGACACCGGGGAGCTGTTTTTT. Amino acid sequence: CASSQDYWRSDTGELFF.